These 26 T cell receptor beta chains were all obtained from the same sample, sequenced in a study of cytomegalovirus exposure and HLA in healthy donors. Here immunoSEQ multiplex PCR was the method, and the copy in TCRdb shows in-frame clones only, minus some. This table holds about 190,000 clones, more than 80% found once. The sample comprised PBMCs. These receptors all stem from a man aged 18-30 years in good health and CMV-seropositive.

The chain recombines TRBV30 with TRBJ2-7, with 8 bases lining up with TRBD1. In germline, CDR1 is GTSNPN, CDR2 SVGIG (reference sequence). CDR3 size: 14 residues. Trimming at V came to 0 bases and at J to 3 bases, leaving 4 bases not matched to a gene. The CDR3 DNA sequence: TGTGCCTGGAGTGTCGGACAGGGCAACTACGAGCAGTACTTC. Translation: CAWSVGQGNYEQYF. Drawing the rest from reference TRBV30 and TRBJ2-7, the complete variable domain is SQTIHQWPATLVQPVGSPLSLECTVEGTSNPNLYWYRQAAGRGLQLLFYSVGIGQISSEVPQNLSASRPQDRQFILSSKKLLLSDSGFYLCAWSVGQGNYEQYFGPGTRLTVT.

The chain recombines TRBV6-1 with TRBJ2-3; D possibly corresponds to TRBD1 (6 bases). V gave up 4 bases and J gave up 2 bases, with 10 bases separating them. Germline CDR1 reads MNHNS; CDR2 reads SASEGT. This CDR3 region has 14 residues. For the CDR3, the DNA is TGTGCCAGCAGTGCCCGGGACAACACAGATACGCAGTATTTT. Translating gives CASSARDNTDTQYF.

J is TRBJ1-2 and V is TRBV6-5; D is perhaps TRBD1 (5 bases). The germline gives CDR1 MNHEY, CDR2 SVGAGI. CDR3 length equals 14 residues. V lost 2 bases and J 13 bases, leaving 20 bases between the germline ends. The CDR3 sequence is CASSYGGIYGYATF. The CDR3 nucleotides read TGTGCCAGCAGTTACGGGGGGATCTATGGCTACGCCACCTTC.

V gene TRBV5-1 combines with J gene TRBJ1-1; 8 nucleotides match TRBD1. The J segment lost 7 bases and the V segment lost 2 bases, leaving 4 bases of the junction unmatched. There are 13 residues in the CDR3. From germline, CDR1 is SGHRS and CDR2 YFSETQ. CDR3 region: CASSLGQGNEAFF. The CDR3 region has the DNA TGCGCCAGCAGCTTAGGACAGGGCAATGAAGCTTTCTTT.

The rearrangement links TRBV6-1 to TRBJ2-3; 12 bases match TRBD2. Germline V lookup: CDR1 MNHNS, CDR2 SASEGT. This CDR3 is built from 15 residues. V was clipped by 7 bases and J by 4 bases; unmatched bases: 6. CDR3 loop: CASTLAGGLSDTQYF. The CDR3 DNA sequence: TGTGCCAGCACCCTAGCGGGAGGGTTATCAGATACGCAGTATTTT.

The genes are TRBV4-2 and TRBJ2-7; 10 bases are a match to TRBD1. The V segment lost 1 base and the J segment 2 bases; nucleotides outside the gene matches: 5. Germline values: CDR1 LGHNA, CDR2 YNFKEQ. The CDR3 has 16 residues. The CDR3 DNA reads TGTGCCAGCAGCCAAGCGGGGACAGGGGTGGCCTACGAGCAGTACTTC. This encodes CASSQAGTGVAYEQYF.

This clone appeared a single time. The chain has TRBV9 and TRBJ2-7; no reliable D call. This CDR3 comprises 13 residues. V gave up 0 bases and J gave up 6 bases, with 10 bases separating them. CDR1 SGDLS and CDR2 YYNGEE come from the germline V gene. The CDR3, as DNA: TGTGCCAGCAGCGTAGATTTTTCCGGCGAGCAGTACTTC. Its translation is CASSVDFSGEQYF. The variable domain in full, completed from reference TRBV9 and TRBJ2-7, reads DSGVTQTPKHLITATGQRVTLRCSPRSGDLSVYWYQQSLDQGLQFLIQYYNGEERAKGNILERFSAQQFPDLHSELNLSSLELGDSALYFCASSVDFSGEQYFGPGTRLTVT.

The chain uses TRBV28 and TRBJ1-1; D call uncertain. Germline assignment: CDR1 MDHEN and CDR2 SYDVKM. This CDR3 is built from 13 residues. Trimming took 6 bases from V and 0 from J, leaving 8 bases between them. CDR3: CASRDKLNTEAFF. The DNA for the CDR3 is TGTGCCAGCAGAGACAAGTTGAACACTGAAGCTTTCTTT.

The V call is TRBV5-1, the J call TRBJ1-1; 9 bases line up with TRBD1. The germline gives CDR1 SGHRS, CDR2 YFSETQ. With 5 bases clipped from V and 1 base from J, the junction kept 6 bases outside the gene matches. The CDR3 contains 15 residues. CDR3 DNA sequence: TGCGCCAGCAGAGGACAGGGGAGCGGGAACACTGAAGCTTTCTTT. Translation gives CASRGQGSGNTEAFF.

J is TRBJ2-3 and V is TRBV28; 10 nucleotides match TRBD1. This CDR3 contains 16 residues. Germline CDR1 is MDHEN and CDR2 is SYDVKM. With V trimmed by 5 bases and J by 7 bases, 12 bases remained unmatched. The CDR3 reads CASSPRDRGPPHTQYF. The CDR3, as DNA: TGTGCCAGCAGTCCGCGGGACAGGGGTCCCCCACATACGCAGTATTTT.

The rearrangement uses TRBV4-3 and TRBJ2-7; the match to TRBD1 covers 8 bases. J was trimmed by 0 bases and V by 0 bases; bases with no gene match: 4. CDR3 length: 16 amino acids. Germline V gene data show CDR1 as LGHNA and CDR2 as YSLEER. The CDR3 spells CASSQDLTGGSYEQYF. The DNA for the CDR3 is TGCGCCAGCAGCCAAGATCTAACAGGGGGCTCCTACGAGCAGTACTTC.

The chain couples TRBV7-2 to TRBJ2-3, with 7 bases aligning to TRBD2. V shed 5 bases and J 2 bases; nucleotides not matched to a gene: 13. The CDR3 totals 17 residues. Germline CDR1 reads SGHTA; CDR2 reads FQGNSA. The CDR3 protein is CASSPRLATSVTDTQYF. CDR3 in DNA: TGTGCCAGCAGCCCCCGACTAGCCACGAGCGTCACAGATACGCAGTATTTT.

The chain joins TRBV6-5 to TRBJ2-1, with D possibly being TRBD2 (6 bases). V was clipped by 2 bases and J by 7 bases, with 12 bases between them. Germline-derived CDR1 and CDR2 are MNHEY and SVGAGI. This CDR3 is built from 14 residues. This chain's CDR3 is CASSYGQGGNEQFF. The DNA of the CDR3 is TGTGCCAGCAGTTACGGGCAGGGAGGTAATGAGCAGTTCTTC.

The chain has TRBV7-2 and TRBJ1-2; weak D call: TRBD1 (5 bases). The CDR3 covers 17 residues. V dropped 2 bases and J dropped 5 bases, with 21 bases sitting between them. Germline lookup yields CDR1 SGHTA and CDR2 FQGNSA. CDR3 sequence reads: CASSLQGRALGRYGYTF. CDR3 DNA sequence: TGTGCCAGCAGCTTACAGGGTAGGGCACTGGGCCGGTATGGCTACACCTTC.

The rearrangement links TRBV6-6 to TRBJ1-1; 9 bases fit TRBD1. CDR1 and CDR2 (germline): MNHNY, SVGAGI (reference sequence). V shed 6 bases and J 3 bases; nucleotides not matched to a gene: 5. The length of the CDR3 is 14 residues. CDR3 sequence: CASSNRGRDTEAFF. DNA of the CDR3: TGTGCCAGCAGCAACAGGGGGCGCGACACTGAAGCTTTCTTT.

V and J are TRBV7-2 and TRBJ2-3; TRBD2 agrees at 11 bases. This CDR3 comprises 17 residues. The ends lost 5 bases at V and 3 bases at J; junction bases unmatched: 10. CDR1 is SGHTA and CDR2 is FQGNSA in the germline V gene. As DNA, the CDR3 is TGTGCCAGCAGCCCTCCCATGACTAGCGGGAAGACAGATACGCAGTATTTT. Amino acid sequence: CASSPPMTSGKTDTQYF.

The chain couples TRBV28 to TRBJ2-1, with TRBD1 matching over 7 bases. This CDR3 has 15 amino acids. CDR1 is MDHEN and CDR2 is SYDVKM in the germline V gene. Trimming took 7 bases from V and 0 from J; bases not matched to a gene: 6. The DNA of the CDR3 is TGTGCCAGCACCCTCAGGGGGAGCTCCTACAATGAGCAGTTCTTC. It encodes CASTLRGSSYNEQFF.

The chain couples TRBV30 to TRBJ2-1, with D possibly being TRBD1 (6 bases). This CDR3 is built from 12 residues. Per germline, CDR1 GTSNPN and CDR2 SVGIG (reference sequence). Deletions cut 5 bases from V and 4 bases from J, with 9 bases between. DNA for the CDR3: TGTGCCTGGGGTGGACAGTACAATGAGCAGTTCTTC. Translation: CAWGGQYNEQFF. Together with reference TRBV30 and TRBJ2-1, the CDR3 gives the full variable domain: SQTIHQWPATLVQPVGSPLSLECTVEGTSNPNLYWYRQAAGRGLQLLFYSVGIGQISSEVPQNLSASRPQDRQFILSSKKLLLSDSGFYLCAWGGQYNEQFFGPGTRLTVL.

The V call is TRBV28, the J call TRBJ2-3; TRBD2 is a possible D gene (5 bases). CDR1 is MDHEN and CDR2 is SYDVKM in the germline V gene. There are 16 residues in the CDR3. V was clipped by 0 bases and J by 2 bases, with 12 bases between them. Here the CDR3 DNA reads TGTGCCAGCAGTTTATGGGACGGGGAGTCCACAGATACGCAGTATTTT. It codes for CASSLWDGESTDTQYF.

This chain connects TRBV19 to TRBJ2-1; TRBD1 matches at 9 bases. Germline V gives CDR1 LNHDA, CDR2 SQIVND (reference sequence). The CDR3 is 14 residues long. J gave up 10 bases and V 8 bases, and 12 bases lay outside the gene matches. The CDR3 DNA reads TGTGCCAGTGATCCGGGACAGGGCGTTAGGGAGCAGTTCTTC. It yields the protein CASDPGQGVREQFF.

This rearrangement joins TRBV29-1 to TRBJ2-5; maybe TRBD1 (5 bases). Germline V gives CDR1 SQVTM, CDR2 ANQGSEA. V lost 8 bases and J 4 bases, leaving 23 bases between the germline ends. CDR3 length: 15 residues. CDR3 in DNA: TGCAGCCCCTCCCTAAGTAGGGGAAGGGGAGAGACCCAGTACTTC. It codes for CSPSLSRGRGETQYF.

This chain joins TRBV10-3 and TRBJ1-2; possibly TRBD1 for D (5 bases). The CDR3 length is 14 residues. Germline CDR1 is ENHRY and CDR2 is SYGVKD. V was shortened by 8 bases and J by 8 bases, with 21 bases between the two germline ends. The CDR3 nucleotides read TGTGCCATCGAGGAGGGAGGGGAGCTAGGAGGCTACACCTTC. This codes for CAIEEGGELGGYTF.

The V gene is TRBV29-1, the J gene TRBJ2-7; a possible D gene is TRBD2 (5 bases). The CDR3 totals 13 residues. From germline, CDR1 is SQVTM and CDR2 ANQGSEA. Trimming cost V 6 bases and J 2 bases, with 14 bases left between them. CDR3 protein: CSVREGSAYEQYF. The CDR3 DNA sequence: TGCAGCGTCCGCGAGGGCTCCGCCTACGAGCAGTACTTC.

This rearrangement joins TRBV28 to TRBJ2-3, with 8 bases aligning to TRBD2. The J segment lost 2 bases and the V segment lost 7 bases, leaving 8 bases of the junction unmatched. Germline V CDR1 and CDR2: MDHEN, SYDVKM. This CDR3 comprises 15 residues. CDR3 residues: CASIPGLDYTDTQYF. CDR3 in DNA: TGTGCCAGCATACCGGGACTAGACTACACAGATACGCAGTATTTT.

The chain links TRBV29-1 to TRBJ1-5; D is perhaps TRBD1 (5 bases). The CDR3 has 15 residues. Germline loops: CDR1 SQVTM, CDR2 ANQGSEA. V lost 8 bases to trimming and J lost 7 bases, with 24 bases between them. In DNA form, the CDR3 reads TGCAGCCTCGCTGTGCTCAGGGCCGCAGAGCAGCCCCAGCATTTT. Protein sequence: CSLAVLRAAEQPQHF.

This clone was counted once. CDR3: CASSSSGAGTSEQFF. The CDR3 region has the DNA TGTGCCAGCAGCTCGTCAGGGGCCGGGACTAGCGAGCAGTTCTTC. The V gene is TRBV7-9, the J gene TRBJ2-1; TRBD2 aligns across 9 bases. The CDR3 is 15 residues long. V gave up 4 bases and J gave up 10 bases; unmatched junction bases: 11. From germline, CDR1 is SEHNR and CDR2 FQNEAQ (reference sequence).